The 10 T cell receptor beta chains below were found in one sample sequenced in a study of T cells after yellow fever vaccination. TCRdb analysed the 5' RACE reads with MiXCR anew, one entry per CDR3 protein. The repertoire holds under 300,000 distinct CDR3 sequences, with about an eighth as singletons. The sequencing here drew on CD4+ T cells sorted from PBMCs, taken 45 days after the yellow fever booster vaccination. These receptors came from a man aged 25 to 40 who received the YFV17D yellow fever vaccine.

This clonotype occurred a few times. This chain connects TRBV5-4 to TRBJ2-2; 7 positions agree with TRBD1. Per the germline V gene, CDR1 is SGHNT and CDR2 is YYREEE (reference sequence). J lost 6 bases, V lost 4 bases, and 6 bases had no gene match. The CDR3 loop spans 14 amino acids. CDR3 nucleotides: TGTGCCAGCAGCATAAACAGGGGATCCGGGGAGCTGTTTTTT. This codes for CASSINRGSGELFF.

Only a few counts were recorded for this clonotype. This sequence joins TRBV20-1 and TRBJ2-3, with 7 bases that match TRBD2. The CDR3 runs 14 residues. Germline V gene lookup returns CDR1 DFQATT and CDR2 SNEGSKA (reference sequence). Trimming removed 7 bases from V and 1 base from J; junction bases left unmatched: 8. This chain's CDR3 is CSGTSGMGTDTQYF. In DNA, the CDR3 is TGCAGTGGGACAAGCGGGATGGGCACAGATACGCAGTATTTT.

The chain recombines TRBV4-3 with TRBJ2-7, with D uncertain. This CDR3 contains 13 residues. With 2 bases removed from V and 3 bases from J, the gap between germline ends came to 8 bases. Germline lookup yields CDR1 LGHNA and CDR2 YSLEER. The CDR3 region is CASSQPADYEQYF. For the CDR3, the DNA is TGCGCCAGCAGCCAACCCGCGGACTACGAGCAGTACTTC.

Comment on this clonotype: A much more abundant neighbour one base away suggests this may be a read error. V gene TRBV28 combines with J gene TRBJ2-3; perhaps TRBD2 as D (5 bases). V was clipped by 5 bases and J by 2 bases, with 8 bases between them. Germline lookup yields CDR1 MDHEN and CDR2 SYDVKM. CDR3 length equals 13 residues. CDR3: CASSPAATDTQYF. For the CDR3, the DNA is TGTGCCAGCAGTCCAGCGGCCACAGATACGCAGTATTTT. Full variable domain (remainder filled in from reference TRBV28 and TRBJ2-3): DVKVTQSSRYLVKRTGEKVFLECVQDMDHENMFWYRQDPGLGLRLIYFSYDVKMKEKGDIPEGYSVSREKKERFSLILESASTNQTSMYLCASSPAATDTQYFGPGTRLTVL.

The table lists this clonotype with a few counts. The gene calls are TRBV9 and TRBJ1-1; D remains unclear. Trimming left V 0 bases short and J 1 base short, with 7 bases between. The germline V gene has CDR1 SGDLS and CDR2 YYNGEE. The CDR3 loop spans 14 amino acids. This CDR3 is CASSVGRANTEAFF. CDR3 coding DNA: TGTGCCAGCAGCGTAGGGCGGGCGAACACTGAAGCTTTCTTT.

The genes are TRBV5-1 and TRBJ1-1; D unresolved. V lost 0 bases and J 1 base, leaving 10 bases between the germline ends. Per germline, CDR1 SGHRS and CDR2 YFSETQ. The CDR3 runs 15 residues. For the CDR3, the DNA is TGCGCCAGCAGCTTGGAGGTACAAGGGAACACTGAAGCTTTCTTT. This translates into CASSLEVQGNTEAFF.

The chain is built from TRBV6-5 and TRBJ2-5, with 7 bases matching TRBD1. V dropped 6 bases and J dropped 5; count of bases not matched to a gene: 9. CDR1 and CDR2 (germline): MNHEY, SVGAGI. CDR3 length equals 14 residues. In DNA, the CDR3 is TGTGCCAGCAGATACGGTACACAGGGGGAGACCCAGTACTTC. Translating it yields CASRYGTQGETQYF.

This chain joins TRBV28 and TRBJ2-2; 9 nucleotides agree with TRBD1. V lost 7 bases, J lost 6 bases, and 15 bases stayed unmatched. The length of the CDR3 is 17 residues. The V gene's germline CDR1 is MDHEN and CDR2 SYDVKM. CDR3 in DNA: TGTGCCAGCAACCCGGGACAGGGAAAAATCCTGGCCGGGGAGCTGTTTTTT. Encoded protein: CASNPGQGKILAGELFF.

The table lists this clonotype with a few counts. The J gene is TRBJ2-3, the V gene TRBV29-1; D remains unclear. The germline V gene has CDR1 SQVTM and CDR2 ANQGSEA. This CDR3 region has 13 residues. The V and J ends lost 2 bases and 5 bases respectively, with 11 bases between them. CDR3 sequence reads: CSVEFGVQDTQYF. The DNA for the CDR3 is TGCAGCGTTGAATTTGGGGTTCAAGATACGCAGTATTTT.

This chain links TRBV6-2 or TRBV6-3 with TRBJ1-5; the D is unclear. V was shortened by 6 bases and J by 10 bases, with 13 bases between the two germline ends. Germline V gene lookup returns CDR1 MNHEY and CDR2 SVGEGT. The CDR3 is 12 amino acids. The CDR3 loop reads CASRIGSQPQHF. CDR3 DNA sequence: TGTGCCAGCAGAATAGGGAGCCAACCCCAGCATTTT.